These T cell receptor beta chains were read from a single sample in a study of CD8+CD57+ T cells in acquired aplastic anemia. TCRdb processed the reads anew with MiXCR; each CDR3 protein has one entry. The sample carries approximately 150,000 distinct CDR3 sequences, over 40% recorded once. The sample comprised sorted CD4+, CD8+, or CD8+CD57+ T cells (not recorded which) from PBMCs. Receptors were obtained from a human donor with aplastic anemia. Both conserved end residues are part of each CDR3. Each record gives: CDR3 length, V gene, J gene, CDR3 protein.

cdr3_length: 12
v_call: TRBV20-1
j_call: TRBJ2-1
cdr3_aa: CGGLDGSAEQFF

cdr3_length: 14
v_call: TRBV24-1
j_call: TRBJ2-7
cdr3_aa: CATSDDAQGYEQYF

cdr3_length: 14
v_call: TRBV20-1
j_call: TRBJ1-2
cdr3_aa: CSASKESGFYGYTF

cdr3_length: 14
v_call: TRBV12-3/TRBV12-4
j_call: TRBJ1-1
cdr3_aa: CASSLPDLGTEAFF

cdr3_length: 15
v_call: TRBV19
j_call: TRBJ1-6
cdr3_aa: CASSDTGPFNSPLHF

cdr3_length: 15
v_call: TRBV4-1
j_call: TRBJ2-5
cdr3_aa: CASSHGRGGQETQYF

cdr3_length: 18
v_call: TRBV10-3
j_call: TRBJ1-3
cdr3_aa: CASSYSEGRTNSGNTIYF

cdr3_length: 15
v_call: TRBV2
j_call: TRBJ1-4
cdr3_aa: CASSSPGRGNEKLFF

cdr3_length: 14
v_call: TRBV25-1
j_call: TRBJ1-1
cdr3_aa: CASSDPGQATNAFF

cdr3_length: 14
v_call: TRBV19
j_call: TRBJ1-1
cdr3_aa: CASSMNSGNTEAFF

cdr3_length: 14
v_call: TRBV20-1
j_call: TRBJ1-5
cdr3_aa: CSASQNRGGQPQHF

cdr3_length: 15
v_call: TRBV20-1
j_call: TRBJ1-4
cdr3_aa: CSARVQGQGGEKLFF

cdr3_length: 16
v_call: TRBV20-1
j_call: TRBJ2-1
cdr3_aa: CSASSSLAGGRNEQFF

cdr3_length: 14
v_call: TRBV14
j_call: TRBJ2-7
cdr3_aa: CASSQYGNLYEQYF

cdr3_length: 14
v_call: TRBV9
j_call: TRBJ1-2
cdr3_aa: CASSVDYPRDGYTF

cdr3_length: 14
v_call: TRBV20-1
j_call: TRBJ1-1
cdr3_aa: CSARDQGQWTEAFF

cdr3_length: 14
v_call: TRBV19
j_call: TRBJ1-4
cdr3_aa: CASSAGQGYEKLFF

cdr3_length: 15
v_call: TRBV20-1
j_call: TRBJ2-1
cdr3_aa: CSAASGGSSYNEQFF

cdr3_length: 13
v_call: TRBV20-1
j_call: TRBJ2-5
cdr3_aa: CSARQDYEETQYF